The 20 T cell receptor beta chains presented below share a single source sample, sequenced in a study of blood T cells in healthy people across ages. A second PCR of roughly 7 to 11 cycles used a sample-barcoded 5' primer and a J-beta primer mix. TCRdb processed the 5' RACE reads anew with MiXCR; each CDR3 protein has one entry. The data show about 900,000 distinct CDR3 sequences, roughly 43% seen once. The specimen sequenced was blood. Receptors were obtained from a man aged 25 to 40 in good health.

The table lists this clonotype with a few counts. This rearrangement joins TRBV5-1 to TRBJ2-6; D unclear. The germline V and J ends were trimmed by 1 base and 2 bases, with 10 bases remaining between them. The germline CDR1 and CDR2 sequences are SGHRS and YFSETQ. The CDR3 has 16 amino acids. CDR3 sequence: CASSLLRRTGANVLTF. The CDR3 DNA reads as TGCGCCAGCAGCTTGTTACGCAGAACTGGGGCCAACGTCCTGACTTTC.

The V gene is TRBV3-1, the J gene TRBJ2-7; TRBD2 matches at 16 bases. Germline trimming cut 4 bases from V and 2 bases from J; bases unmatched to any gene: 8. This CDR3 spans 18 amino acids. Germline values: CDR1 LGHDT, CDR2 YNNKEL (reference sequence). CDR3 nucleotides: TGTGCCAGCAGCCTTCTCGGGACTAGCGGGGGGGTGACCTACGAGCAGTACTTC. Its protein product is CASSLLGTSGGVTYEQYF.

The chain couples TRBV7-2 to TRBJ2-7; unclear D gene. Trimming took 2 bases from V and 6 from J, leaving 20 bases between them. The V gene's germline CDR1 is SGHTA and CDR2 FQGNSA. The CDR3 runs to 16 residues. CDR3 sequence reads: CASSLFFPSGLGEQYF. The CDR3 bases are TGTGCCAGCAGCTTATTCTTCCCGTCCGGGCTGGGCGAGCAGTACTTC.

There are a few counts of this clonotype. This chain uses TRBV6-2 or TRBV6-3 with TRBJ1-5, with TRBD1 identical over 9 bases. V lost 5 bases and J lost 7; bases outside the gene matches: 6. The germline V gene encodes CDR1 MNHEY and CDR2 SVGEGT. The CDR3 totals 14 residues. CDR3 in DNA: TGTGCCAGCAGTGGAACAGGGGGCAGGCAGCCCCAGCATTTT. This sequence encodes CASSGTGGRQPQHF.

The V call is TRBV7-9, the J call TRBJ2-7; no clear D. V was cut by 5 bases and J by 1 base, with 12 bases left in between. The CDR3 sequence is 14 residues long. CDR1 SEHNR and CDR2 FQNEAQ come from the germline V gene (reference sequence). The DNA for the CDR3 is TGTGCCAGCAGCCCGACGGCCGATTCCTACGAGCAGTACTTC. This codes for CASSPTADSYEQYF.

The V and J genes are TRBV4-1 and TRBJ2-5; 7 nucleotides agree with TRBD1. Germline V gene sequence: CDR1 MGHRA, CDR2 YSYEKL. Trimming removed 3 bases from V and 2 bases from J; junction bases left unmatched: 3. The CDR3 has 14 residues. CDR3 coding DNA: TGCGCCAGCAGCCACGGACAGGTACAAGAGACCCAGTACTTC. This codes for CASSHGQVQETQYF.

With respect to this clonotype: A single base separates this from a much larger clone, so it may be a read error. The V and J genes are TRBV20-1 and TRBJ1-5; possible D gene TRBD1, 5 bases. This CDR3 has 14 amino acids. Per the germline V gene, CDR1 is DFQATT and CDR2 is SNEGSKA (reference sequence). The DNA for the CDR3 is TGCAGTGCTAGAAGTCCAGGGAACAATCAGCTCCAGCATTTT. The encoded protein is CSARSPGNNQLQHF.

A word on this clonotype: A read error may be the cause here, since a much bigger clone is one base away. V gene TRBV6-2 or TRBV6-3 combines with J gene TRBJ2-1; no definite D call. CDR3 length equals 14 residues. Germline lookup yields CDR1 MNHEY and CDR2 SVGEGT. The V end lost 5 bases, the J end lost 9 bases, and 17 bases lay between the germline ends. DNA of the CDR3: TGTGCCAGCAGTGCTCAATCCCTGAGTGTTGAGCAGTTCTTC. Amino acid sequence: CASSAQSLSVEQFF.

The J gene is TRBJ1-1, the V gene TRBV29-1; D gene unclear. Per germline, CDR1 SQVTM and CDR2 ANQGSEA. CDR3 length: 13 amino acids. Trimming stripped 2 bases from V and 1 base from J, with 8 bases between. The CDR3, as DNA: TGCAGCGTTGAATCCCCCCGGAACACTGAAGCTTTCTTT. Its protein is CSVESPRNTEAFF. Combining the CDR3 with reference TRBV29-1 and TRBJ1-1 gives the whole variable domain SAVISQKPSRDICQRGTSLTIQCQVDSQVTMMFWYRQQPGQSLTLIATANQGSEATYESGFVIDKFPISRPNLTFSTLTVSNMSPEDSSIYLCSVESPRNTEAFFGQGTRLTVV.

This chain uses TRBV30 with TRBJ2-5; 9 positions match TRBD1. The J call is uncertain, as TRBJ2-7 better fits the DNA end. This CDR3 is built from 14 residues. Germline V CDR1 and CDR2: GTSNPN, SVGIG (reference sequence). Written as DNA, the CDR3 is TGTGCCTGGAGCCGGGACAGGGCAGCCTACGAGCAGTACTTC. Amino acids: CAWSRDRAAYEQYF.

This clonotype was counted only a few times. J is TRBJ2-7 and V is TRBV28; D gene uncertain. Germline V gives CDR1 MDHEN, CDR2 SYDVKM. With 3 bases removed from V and 1 base from J, the gap between germline ends came to 4 bases. The CDR3 loop spans 12 amino acids. CDR3 region: CASSFKSYEQYF. For the CDR3, the DNA is TGTGCCAGCAGTTTTAAATCCTACGAGCAGTACTTC.

This sequence joins TRBV21-1 and TRBJ2-1; the table's D call, TRBD1, was not checked against the DNA. TRBV21-1 constitutes a pseudogene. The CDR3 spans 15 residues. The chain's CDR3 is CASRQDRDAHNEQFF. The CDR3 DNA is TGTGCCAGCAGACAAGACAGGGATGCCCACAATGAGCAGTTCTTC.

The table lists this clonotype with a few counts. The chain uses TRBV5-5 and TRBJ2-2; D not certain. Germline V gene sequence: CDR1 SGHKS, CDR2 YYEKEE (reference sequence). The CDR3 has 14 amino acids. Trimming took 4 bases from V and 3 from J, leaving 10 bases between them. This CDR3 is CASSLILYTGELFF. CDR3 DNA sequence: TGTGCCAGCAGCCTAATATTATACACCGGGGAGCTGTTTTTT.

V usage is TRBV27 and J usage is TRBJ1-6, with 10 positions matching TRBD1. The CDR3 runs to 15 residues. The V gene end was trimmed by 4 bases and the J gene end by 10 bases; junction bases not matched to a gene: 7. Per germline, CDR1 MNHEY and CDR2 SMNVEV (reference sequence). The CDR3 protein is CASSSAGTGDSPLHF. In DNA form, the CDR3 reads TGTGCCAGCAGTTCCGCCGGGACAGGGGACTCACCCCTCCACTTT.

This rearrangement joins TRBV7-2 to TRBJ2-7, with TRBD2 as a possible D gene (7 bases). Germline V gene lookup returns CDR1 SGHTA and CDR2 FQGNSA. Trimming stripped 3 bases from V and 2 bases from J, with 14 bases between. The CDR3 loop spans 15 amino acids. The CDR3 loop reads CASSFSGGSTYEQYF. In nucleotides, the CDR3 is TGTGCCAGCAGCTTTTCGGGGGGCTCCACCTACGAGCAGTACTTC.

The chain couples TRBV20-1 to TRBJ1-2, with no clear D. CDR1 is DFQATT, CDR2 SNEGSKA, per germline (reference sequence). The CDR3 totals 10 residues. V was trimmed by 6 bases and J by 5 bases, leaving 7 bases between them. The CDR3 nucleotides read TGCAGTGCCCCCGCATATGGCTACACCTTC. Translation: CSAPAYGYTF.

The CDR3, as DNA: TGTGCCAGCAGCGGCAGCTTCAATCAGCCCCAGCATTTT. Amino acids: CASSGSFNQPQHF. This rearrangement joins TRBV7-9 to TRBJ1-5; unclear D gene. The CDR3 spans 13 residues. Germline V lookup: CDR1 SEHNR, CDR2 FQNEAQ (reference sequence). Between the trimmed V and J ends, which lost 5 bases and 3 bases, there was a span of 8 bases.

This clonotype was counted between two and nine times. The chain joins TRBV4-3 to TRBJ2-7; D is ambiguous. CDR3 length equals 15 residues. CDR1 and CDR2 from the germline V gene are LGHNA and YSLEER. Trimming removed 0 bases from V and 3 bases from J, with 12 bases in between. For the CDR3, the DNA is TGCGCCAGCAGCCAAGACAAGGCCCCCATCTACGAGCAGTACTTC. This encodes CASSQDKAPIYEQYF.

This chain uses TRBV5-5 with TRBJ1-6; a weak D match, TRBD1 (5 bases). This CDR3 contains 16 residues. The germline V and J ends were trimmed by 4 bases and 7 bases, with 18 bases remaining between them. Germline assignment: CDR1 SGHKS and CDR2 YYEKEE (reference sequence). The chain's CDR3 is CASSLGVTGGNSPLHF. The CDR3 bases are TGTGCCAGCAGCCTAGGTGTCACAGGAGGGAATTCACCCCTCCACTTT.

This clonotype was counted only a few times. The V call is TRBV6-6, the J call TRBJ2-7; D is uncertain. Trimming took off 0 bases at V and 5 bases at J, with 11 bases between the two ends. The germline gives CDR1 MNHNY, CDR2 SVGAGI (reference sequence). This CDR3 is 14 amino acids long. Written as DNA, the CDR3 is TGTGCCAGCAGTTACTCGAAAACGACGGACGAGCAGTACTTC. As protein: CASSYSKTTDEQYF.